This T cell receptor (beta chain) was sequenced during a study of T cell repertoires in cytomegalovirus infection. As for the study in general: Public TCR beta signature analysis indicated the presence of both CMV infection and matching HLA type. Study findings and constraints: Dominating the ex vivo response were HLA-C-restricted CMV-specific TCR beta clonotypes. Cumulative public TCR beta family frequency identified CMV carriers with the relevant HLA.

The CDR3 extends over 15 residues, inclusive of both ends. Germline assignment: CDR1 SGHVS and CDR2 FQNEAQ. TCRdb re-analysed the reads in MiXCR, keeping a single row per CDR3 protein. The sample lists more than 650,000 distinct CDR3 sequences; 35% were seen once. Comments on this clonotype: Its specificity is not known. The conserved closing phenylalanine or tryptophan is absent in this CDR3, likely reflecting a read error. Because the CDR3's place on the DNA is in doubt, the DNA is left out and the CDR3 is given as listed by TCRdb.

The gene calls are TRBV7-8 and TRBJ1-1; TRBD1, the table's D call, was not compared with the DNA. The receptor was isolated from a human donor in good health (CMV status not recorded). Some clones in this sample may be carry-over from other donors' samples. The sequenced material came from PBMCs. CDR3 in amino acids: CASSLLGHLETEDFL.